A single sample is the source of the 6 T cell receptor beta chains below, sequenced in a study of beta chain features in type 1 diabetes. The investigators reverse transcribed all of the isolated RNA, so they sequenced expressed TCRB transcripts. Assay used: immunoSEQ multiplex PCR; TCRdb lists only in-frame clones, some missing. The sample shows about 300,000 clones, 7.5% to 9.5% of them seen only once. The sample comprised central memory CD4+ T cells from blood. These receptors were taken from a woman aged 18-35 years in good health.

This clone was seen at least ten times. V gene TRBV15 combines with J gene TRBJ1-1, with D possibly matching TRBD1 (5 bases). V was shortened by 1 base and J by 1 base, with 10 bases between the two germline ends. From germline, CDR1 is LNHNV and CDR2 YYDKDF (reference sequence). The CDR3 loop spans 15 amino acids. For the CDR3, the DNA is TGTGCCACCAGCAGAGGAACCACAGGGAACACTGAAGCTTTCTTT. As protein: CATSRGTTGNTEAFF.

V and J are TRBV13 and TRBJ2-7, with D maybe TRBD2 (7 bases). CDR1 is PRHDT and CDR2 is FYEKMQ in the germline V gene (reference sequence). This CDR3 contains 16 residues. V was trimmed by 5 bases and J by 5 bases, leaving 22 bases between them. The CDR3 sequence: CASSLYEVGGLDEQYF. CDR3 bases: TGTGCCAGCAGCCTCTATGAGGTGGGGGGGCTGGACGAGCAGTACTTC.

This clone was counted at least ten times. The V and J genes are TRBV5-5 and TRBJ2-3; unclear D gene. Germline loops: CDR1 SGHKS, CDR2 YYEKEE (reference sequence). The ends were cut back, 1 base at V and 4 bases at J, with 4 bases in the middle. The CDR3 sequence is 12 residues long. The CDR3 DNA follows: TGTGCCAGCAGCTTGAGATCAGATACGCAGTATTTT. Its translation: CASSLRSDTQYF.

This clone was seen many times. V and J are TRBV7-3 and TRBJ2-1; 7 bases agree with TRBD2. The germline V gene has CDR1 SGHTA and CDR2 FQGTGA. V lost 1 base and J lost 5; bases outside the gene matches: 2. The CDR3 has 14 amino acids. The CDR3 spells CASSLSTSDNEQFF. CDR3 sequence (DNA): TGTGCCAGCAGCTTAAGTACTAGCGACAATGAGCAGTTCTTC.

This clone turned up a few times. This chain uses TRBV7-2 with TRBJ2-4; TRBD2 matches 7 bases. The CDR3 runs to 13 residues. Germline CDR1 SGHTA, CDR2 FQGNSA. With 5 bases clipped from V and 4 bases from J, the junction kept 2 bases outside the gene matches. CDR3 sequence: CASSHSGKNIQYF. DNA for the CDR3: TGTGCCAGCAGCCATAGCGGGAAAAACATTCAGTACTTC.

The chain uses TRBV30 and TRBJ1-2; D uncertain. V was trimmed by 0 bases and J by 0 bases, leaving 8 bases between them. The CDR3 has 14 amino acids. Germline CDR1 is GTSNPN and CDR2 is SVGIG (reference sequence). The CDR3 spells CAWSVQASNYGYTF. Written as DNA, the CDR3 is TGTGCCTGGAGTGTTCAGGCGTCTAACTATGGCTACACCTTC.